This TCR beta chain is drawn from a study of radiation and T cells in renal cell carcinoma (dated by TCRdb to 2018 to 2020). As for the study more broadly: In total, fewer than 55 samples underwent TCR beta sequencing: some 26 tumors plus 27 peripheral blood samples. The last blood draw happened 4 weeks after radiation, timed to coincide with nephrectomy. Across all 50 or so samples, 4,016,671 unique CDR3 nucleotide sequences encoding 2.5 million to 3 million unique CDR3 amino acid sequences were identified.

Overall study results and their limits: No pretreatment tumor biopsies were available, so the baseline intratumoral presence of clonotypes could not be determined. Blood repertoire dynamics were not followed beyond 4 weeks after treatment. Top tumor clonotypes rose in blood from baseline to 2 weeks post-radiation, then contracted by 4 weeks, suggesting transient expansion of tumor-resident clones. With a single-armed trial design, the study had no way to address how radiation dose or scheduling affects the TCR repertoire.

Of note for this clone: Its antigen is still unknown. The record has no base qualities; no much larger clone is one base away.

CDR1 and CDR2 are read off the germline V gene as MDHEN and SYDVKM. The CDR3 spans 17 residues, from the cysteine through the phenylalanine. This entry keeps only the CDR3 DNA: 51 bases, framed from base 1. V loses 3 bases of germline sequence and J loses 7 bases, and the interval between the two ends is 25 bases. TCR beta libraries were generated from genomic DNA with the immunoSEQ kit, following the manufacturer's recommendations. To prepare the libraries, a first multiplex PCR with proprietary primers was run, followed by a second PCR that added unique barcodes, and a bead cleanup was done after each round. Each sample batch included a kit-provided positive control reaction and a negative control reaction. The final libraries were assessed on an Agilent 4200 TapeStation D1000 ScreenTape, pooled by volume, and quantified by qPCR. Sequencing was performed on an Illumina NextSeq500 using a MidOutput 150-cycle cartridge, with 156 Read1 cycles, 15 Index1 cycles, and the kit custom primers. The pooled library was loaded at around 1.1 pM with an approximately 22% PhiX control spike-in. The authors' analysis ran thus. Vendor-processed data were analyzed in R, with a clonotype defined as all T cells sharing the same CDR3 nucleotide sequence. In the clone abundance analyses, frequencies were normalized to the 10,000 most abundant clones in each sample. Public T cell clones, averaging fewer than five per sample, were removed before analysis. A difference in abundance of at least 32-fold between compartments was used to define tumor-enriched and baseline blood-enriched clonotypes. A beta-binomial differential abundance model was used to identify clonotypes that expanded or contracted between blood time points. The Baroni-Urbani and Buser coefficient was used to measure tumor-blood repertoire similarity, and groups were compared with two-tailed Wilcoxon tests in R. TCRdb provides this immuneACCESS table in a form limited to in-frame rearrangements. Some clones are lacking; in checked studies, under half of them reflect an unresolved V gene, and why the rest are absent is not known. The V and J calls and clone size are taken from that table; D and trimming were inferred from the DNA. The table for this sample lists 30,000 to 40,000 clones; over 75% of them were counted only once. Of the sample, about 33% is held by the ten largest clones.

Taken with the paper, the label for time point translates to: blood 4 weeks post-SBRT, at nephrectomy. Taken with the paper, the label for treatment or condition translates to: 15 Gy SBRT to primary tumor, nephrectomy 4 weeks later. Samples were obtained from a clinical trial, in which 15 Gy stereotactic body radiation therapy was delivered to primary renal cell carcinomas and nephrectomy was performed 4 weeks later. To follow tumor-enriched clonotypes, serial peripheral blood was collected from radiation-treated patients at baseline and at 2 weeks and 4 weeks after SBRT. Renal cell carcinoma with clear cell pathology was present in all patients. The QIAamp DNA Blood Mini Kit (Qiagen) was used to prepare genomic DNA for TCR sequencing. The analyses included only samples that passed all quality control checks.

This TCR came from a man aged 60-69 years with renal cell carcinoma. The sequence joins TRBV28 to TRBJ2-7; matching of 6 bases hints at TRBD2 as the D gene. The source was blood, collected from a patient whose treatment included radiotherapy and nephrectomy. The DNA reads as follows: TGTGCCAGCAGTTTTAGTACTTTAGCGGAGGACCTCTGGGAGCAGTACTTC. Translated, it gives CASSFSTLAEDLWEQYF. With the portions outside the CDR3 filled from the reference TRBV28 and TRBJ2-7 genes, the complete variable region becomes DVKVTQSSRYLVKRTGEKVFLECVQDMDHENMFWYRQDPGLGLRLIYFSYDVKMKEKGDIPEGYSVSREKKERFSLILESASTNQTSMYLCASSFSTLAEDLWEQYFGPGTRLTVT.